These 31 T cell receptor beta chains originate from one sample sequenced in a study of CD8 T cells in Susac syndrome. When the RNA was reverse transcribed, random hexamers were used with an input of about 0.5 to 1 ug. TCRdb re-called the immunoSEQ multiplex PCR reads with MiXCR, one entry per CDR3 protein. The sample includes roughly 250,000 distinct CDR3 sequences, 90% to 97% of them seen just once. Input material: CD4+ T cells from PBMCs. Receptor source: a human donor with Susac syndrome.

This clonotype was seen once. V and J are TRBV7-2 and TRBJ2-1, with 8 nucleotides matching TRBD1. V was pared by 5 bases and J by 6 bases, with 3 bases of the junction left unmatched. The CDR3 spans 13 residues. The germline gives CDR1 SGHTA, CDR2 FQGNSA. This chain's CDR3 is CASSAQGGNEQFF. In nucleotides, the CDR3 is TGTGCCAGCAGCGCACAGGGGGGCAATGAGCAGTTCTTC.

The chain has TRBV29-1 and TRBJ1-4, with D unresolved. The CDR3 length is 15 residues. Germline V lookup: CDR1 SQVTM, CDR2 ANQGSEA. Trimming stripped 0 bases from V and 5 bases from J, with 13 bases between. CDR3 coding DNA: TGCAGCGTTGAAGATCTGGGGAGGTCAAATGAAAAACTGTTTTTT. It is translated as CSVEDLGRSNEKLFF.

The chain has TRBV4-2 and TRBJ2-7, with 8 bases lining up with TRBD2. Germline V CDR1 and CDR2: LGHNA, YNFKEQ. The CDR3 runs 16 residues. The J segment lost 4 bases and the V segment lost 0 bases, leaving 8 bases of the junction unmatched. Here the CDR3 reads CASSQDPWASGYEQYF. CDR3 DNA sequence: TGTGCCAGCAGCCAAGATCCCTGGGCTAGCGGGTACGAGCAGTACTTC.

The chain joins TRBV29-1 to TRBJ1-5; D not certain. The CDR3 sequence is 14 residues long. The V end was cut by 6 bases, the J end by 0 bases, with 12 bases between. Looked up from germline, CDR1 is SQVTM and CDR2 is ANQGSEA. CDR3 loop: CSVATEDSNQPQHF. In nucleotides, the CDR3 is TGCAGCGTGGCAACAGAGGATAGCAATCAGCCCCAGCATTTT.

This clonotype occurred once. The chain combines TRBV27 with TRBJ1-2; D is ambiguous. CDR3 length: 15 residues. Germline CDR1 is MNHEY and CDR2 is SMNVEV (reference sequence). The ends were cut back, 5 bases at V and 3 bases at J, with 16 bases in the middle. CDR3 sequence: CASSPQSPSDYGYTF. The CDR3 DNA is TGTGCCAGCAGTCCCCAGTCGCCGTCCGACTATGGCTACACCTTC.

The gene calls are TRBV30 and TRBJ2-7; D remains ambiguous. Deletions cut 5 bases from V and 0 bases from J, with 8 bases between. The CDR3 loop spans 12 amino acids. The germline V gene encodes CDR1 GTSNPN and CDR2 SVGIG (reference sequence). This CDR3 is CAWLKSSYEQYF. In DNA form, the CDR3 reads TGTGCCTGGCTGAAGAGCTCCTACGAGCAGTACTTC.

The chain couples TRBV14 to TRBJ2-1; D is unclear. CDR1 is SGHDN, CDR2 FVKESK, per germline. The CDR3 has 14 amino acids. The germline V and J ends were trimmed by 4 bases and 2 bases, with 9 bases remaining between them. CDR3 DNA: TGTGCCAGCAGCCCCAGGAAGGCCTACAATGAGCAGTTCTTC. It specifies CASSPRKAYNEQFF.

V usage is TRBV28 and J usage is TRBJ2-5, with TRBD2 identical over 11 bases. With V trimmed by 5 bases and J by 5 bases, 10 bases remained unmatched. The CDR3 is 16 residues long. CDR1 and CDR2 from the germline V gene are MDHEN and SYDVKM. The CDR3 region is CASSKALAGGYETQYF. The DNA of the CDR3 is TGTGCCAGCAGTAAAGCTCTAGCGGGAGGTTATGAGACCCAGTACTTC.

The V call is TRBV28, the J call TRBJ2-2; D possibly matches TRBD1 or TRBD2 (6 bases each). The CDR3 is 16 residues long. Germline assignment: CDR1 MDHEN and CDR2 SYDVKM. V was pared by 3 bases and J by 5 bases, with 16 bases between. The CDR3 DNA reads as TGTGCCAGCAGTTTCCCTCCGGGGGCGTCGACCGGGGAGCTGTTTTTT. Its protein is CASSFPPGASTGELFF.

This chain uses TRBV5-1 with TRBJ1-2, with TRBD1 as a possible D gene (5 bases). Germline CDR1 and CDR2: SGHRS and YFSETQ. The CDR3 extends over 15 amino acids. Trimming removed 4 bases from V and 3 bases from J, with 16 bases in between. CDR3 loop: CASSPRDGADYGYTF. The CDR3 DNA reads TGCGCCAGCAGCCCCCGGGACGGGGCAGACTATGGCTACACCTTC.

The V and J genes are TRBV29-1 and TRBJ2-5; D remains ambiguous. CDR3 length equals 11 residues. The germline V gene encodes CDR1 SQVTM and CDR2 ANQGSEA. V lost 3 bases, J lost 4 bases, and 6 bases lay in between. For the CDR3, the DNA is TGCAGCGTTGACGGAGCAGAGACCCAGTACTTC. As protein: CSVDGAETQYF.

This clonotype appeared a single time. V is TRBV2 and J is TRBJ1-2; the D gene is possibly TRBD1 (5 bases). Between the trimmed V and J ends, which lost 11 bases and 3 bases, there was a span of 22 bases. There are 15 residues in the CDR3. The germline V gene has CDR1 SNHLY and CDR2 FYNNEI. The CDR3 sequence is CAPGGSPGLDYGYTF. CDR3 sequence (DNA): TGTGCCCCCGGGGGGTCTCCGGGGTTGGACTATGGCTACACCTTC. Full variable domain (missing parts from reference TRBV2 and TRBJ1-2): EPEVTQTPSHQVTQMGQEVILRCVPISNHLYFYWYRQILGQKVEFLVSFYNNEISEKSEIFDDQFSVERPDGSNFTLKIRSTKLEDSAMYFCAPGGSPGLDYGYTFGSGTRLTVV.

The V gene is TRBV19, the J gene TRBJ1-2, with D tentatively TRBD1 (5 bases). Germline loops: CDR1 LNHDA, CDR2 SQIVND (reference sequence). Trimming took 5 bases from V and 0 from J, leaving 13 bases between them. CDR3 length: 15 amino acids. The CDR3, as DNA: TGTGCCAGTAGTTCGCCCAGGGAAGCTAACTATGGCTACACCTTC. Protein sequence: CASSSPREANYGYTF. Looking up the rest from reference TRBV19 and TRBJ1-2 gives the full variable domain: DGGITQSPKYLFRKEGQNVTLSCEQNLNHDAMYWYRQDPGQGLRLIYYSQIVNDFQKGDIAEGYSVSREKKESFPLTVTSAQKNPTAFYLCASSSPREANYGYTFGSGTRLTVV.

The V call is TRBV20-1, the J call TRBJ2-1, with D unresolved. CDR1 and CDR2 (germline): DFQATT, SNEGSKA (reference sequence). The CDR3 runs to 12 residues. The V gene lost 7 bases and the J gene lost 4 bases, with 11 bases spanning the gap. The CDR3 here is CSVTPFYNEQFF. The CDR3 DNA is TGCAGTGTTACCCCCTTTTACAATGAGCAGTTCTTC.

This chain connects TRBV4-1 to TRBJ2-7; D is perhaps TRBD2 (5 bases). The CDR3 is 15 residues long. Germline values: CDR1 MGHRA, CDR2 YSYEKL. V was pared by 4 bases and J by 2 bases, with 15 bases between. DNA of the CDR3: TGCGCCAGCAGCCGAGCGGAACAGATAGCCTACGAGCAGTACTTC. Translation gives CASSRAEQIAYEQYF.

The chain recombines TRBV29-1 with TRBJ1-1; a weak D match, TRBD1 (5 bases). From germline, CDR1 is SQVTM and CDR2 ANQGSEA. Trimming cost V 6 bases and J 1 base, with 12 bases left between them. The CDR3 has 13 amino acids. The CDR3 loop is CSVPGQRNTEAFF. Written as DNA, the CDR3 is TGCAGCGTCCCAGGGCAGAGGAACACTGAAGCTTTCTTT.

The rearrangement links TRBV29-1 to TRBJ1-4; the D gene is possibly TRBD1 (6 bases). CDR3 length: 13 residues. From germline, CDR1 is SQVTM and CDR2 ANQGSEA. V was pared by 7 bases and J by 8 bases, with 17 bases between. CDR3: CSAGRGVGEKLFF. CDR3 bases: TGCAGCGCCGGAAGGGGGGTAGGGGAAAAACTGTTTTTT.

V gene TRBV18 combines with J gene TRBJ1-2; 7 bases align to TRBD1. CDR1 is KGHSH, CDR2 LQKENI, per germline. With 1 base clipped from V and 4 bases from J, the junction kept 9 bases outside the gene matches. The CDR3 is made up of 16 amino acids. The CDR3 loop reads CASSPRNRQGPYGYTF. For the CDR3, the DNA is TGTGCCAGCTCACCACGAAATAGACAGGGACCCTATGGCTACACCTTC.

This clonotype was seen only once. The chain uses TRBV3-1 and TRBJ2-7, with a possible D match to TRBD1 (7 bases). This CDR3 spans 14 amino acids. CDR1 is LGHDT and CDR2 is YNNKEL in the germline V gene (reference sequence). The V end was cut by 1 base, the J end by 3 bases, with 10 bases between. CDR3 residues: CASSQAGGNYEQYF. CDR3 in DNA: TGTGCCAGCAGCCAAGCAGGGGGGAACTACGAGCAGTACTTC.

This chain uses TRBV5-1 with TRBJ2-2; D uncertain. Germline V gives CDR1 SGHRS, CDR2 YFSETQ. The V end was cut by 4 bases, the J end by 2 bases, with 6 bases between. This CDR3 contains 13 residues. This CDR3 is CASSNPNTGELFF. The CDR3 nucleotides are TGCGCCAGCAGCAACCCAAACACCGGGGAGCTGTTTTTT.

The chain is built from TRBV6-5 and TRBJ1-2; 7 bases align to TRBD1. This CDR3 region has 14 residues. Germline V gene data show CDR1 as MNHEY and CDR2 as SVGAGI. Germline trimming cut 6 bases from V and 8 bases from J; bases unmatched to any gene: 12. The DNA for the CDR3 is TGTGCCAGCAGCCGGGACAGTGGCCAGGCCGGCTACACCTTC. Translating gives CASSRDSGQAGYTF.

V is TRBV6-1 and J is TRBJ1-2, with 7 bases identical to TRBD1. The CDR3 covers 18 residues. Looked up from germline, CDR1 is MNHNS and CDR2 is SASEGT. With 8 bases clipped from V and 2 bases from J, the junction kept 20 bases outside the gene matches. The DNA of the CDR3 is TGTGCCAGCGCCAACCCAAGCTGGGGACAGACTCTAAACTATGGCTACACCTTC. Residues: CASANPSWGQTLNYGYTF.

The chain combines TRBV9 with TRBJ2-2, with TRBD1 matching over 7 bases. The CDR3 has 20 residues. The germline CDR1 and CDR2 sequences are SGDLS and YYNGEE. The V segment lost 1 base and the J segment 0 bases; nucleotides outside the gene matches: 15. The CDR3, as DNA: TGTGCCAGCAGCGTAAAAGGCAAGAGGGGGCAGGCTGCGAACACCGGGGAGCTGTTTTTT. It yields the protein CASSVKGKRGQAANTGELFF.

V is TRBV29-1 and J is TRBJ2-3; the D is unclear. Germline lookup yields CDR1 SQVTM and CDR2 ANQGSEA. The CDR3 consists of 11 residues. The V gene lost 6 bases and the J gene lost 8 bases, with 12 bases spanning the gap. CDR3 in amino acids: CSVLGTGTQYF. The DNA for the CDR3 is TGCAGCGTGCTAGGAACTGGTACGCAGTATTTT.

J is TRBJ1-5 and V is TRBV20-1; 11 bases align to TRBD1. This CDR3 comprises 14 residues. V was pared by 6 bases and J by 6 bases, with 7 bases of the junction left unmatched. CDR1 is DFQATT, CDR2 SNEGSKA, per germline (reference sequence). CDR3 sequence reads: CSARTGGWGQPQHF. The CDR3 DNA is TGCAGTGCGCGGACAGGGGGCTGGGGTCAGCCCCAGCATTTT.

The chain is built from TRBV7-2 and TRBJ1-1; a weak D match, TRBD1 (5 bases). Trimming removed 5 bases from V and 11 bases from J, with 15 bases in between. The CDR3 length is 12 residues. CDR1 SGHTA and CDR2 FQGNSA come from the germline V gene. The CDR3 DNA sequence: TGTGCCAGCAGCGTAGTCAGGGTAGCGGCTTTCTTT. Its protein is CASSVVRVAAFF.

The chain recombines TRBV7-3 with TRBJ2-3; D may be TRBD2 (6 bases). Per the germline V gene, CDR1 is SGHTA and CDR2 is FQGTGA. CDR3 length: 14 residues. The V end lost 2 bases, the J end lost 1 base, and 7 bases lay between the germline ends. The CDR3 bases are TGTGCCAGCAGCTTAGGGACTGGCACAGATACGCAGTATTTT. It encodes CASSLGTGTDTQYF.

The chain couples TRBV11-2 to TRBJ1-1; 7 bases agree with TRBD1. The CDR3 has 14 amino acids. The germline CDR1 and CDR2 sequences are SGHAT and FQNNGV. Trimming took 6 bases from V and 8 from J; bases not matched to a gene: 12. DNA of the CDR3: TGTGCCAGCAGTCGACAGGGACGGGGGGCCGAAGCTTTCTTT. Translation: CASSRQGRGAEAFF.

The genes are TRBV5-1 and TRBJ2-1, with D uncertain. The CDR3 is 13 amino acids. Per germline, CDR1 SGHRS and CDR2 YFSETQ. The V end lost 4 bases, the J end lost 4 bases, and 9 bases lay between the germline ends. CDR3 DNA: TGCGCCAGCAGCCTCAGGTTATACAATGAGCAGTTCTTC. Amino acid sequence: CASSLRLYNEQFF. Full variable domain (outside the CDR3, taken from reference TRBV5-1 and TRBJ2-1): KAGVTQTPRYLIKTRGQQVTLSCSPISGHRSVSWYQQTPGQGLQFLFEYFSETQRNKGNFPGRFSGRQFSNSRSEMNVSTLELGDSALYLCASSLRLYNEQFFGPGTRLTVL.

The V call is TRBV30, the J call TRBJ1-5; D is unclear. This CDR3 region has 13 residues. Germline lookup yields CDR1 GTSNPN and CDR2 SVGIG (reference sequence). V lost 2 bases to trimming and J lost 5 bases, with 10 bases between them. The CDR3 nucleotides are TGTGCCTGGAGTAACGGCAGTTATCAGCCCCAGCATTTT. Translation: CAWSNGSYQPQHF.

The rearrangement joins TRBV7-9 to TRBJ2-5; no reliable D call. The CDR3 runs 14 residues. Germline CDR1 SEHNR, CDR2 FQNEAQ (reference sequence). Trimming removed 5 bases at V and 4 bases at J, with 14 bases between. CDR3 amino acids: CASSLPWVIETQYF. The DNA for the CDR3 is TGTGCCAGCAGCCTACCTTGGGTGATAGAGACCCAGTACTTC.